This T cell receptor (beta chain) was sequenced during a study of blood T cells in healthy people across ages. Study-level information: The capture of about one barcoded beta molecule per two T cells was achieved by template switching. Broader study findings: Nothing was known about donor CMV status, and this possibly confounded expanded clonotype changes.

The draw of peripheral blood yielded approximately 10 milliliters from each donor. PBMCs, at least 7 million per sample, were isolated. About this clonotype: Its antigen is currently unknown.

A second PCR of roughly 7 to 11 cycles used a sample-barcoded 5' primer and a J-beta primer mix. MiXCR, run by TCRdb on the 5' RACE reads, gives a single entry per CDR3 protein. The sample has about 1.4 million distinct CDR3 sequences; 59% are singletons. Germline V gene data show CDR1 as DFQATT and CDR2 as SNEGSKA (reference sequence). V dropped 5 bases and J dropped 2 bases, with 13 bases sitting between them. This CDR3 region has 14 residues. This receptor was taken from a man younger than 30 in good health. The specimen sequenced was blood. The V and J genes are TRBV20-1 and TRBJ2-4; D is undetermined. In nucleotides, the CDR3 is TGCAGTGCTTCGACACCTCTTTCCAAAAACATTCAGTACTTC. Translating it yields CSASTPLSKNIQYF.